This T cell receptor (beta chain) is drawn from a study of early T cells in non-severe SARS-CoV-2 infection. Study context: The study sequenced bulk RNA from unsorted whole blood, with chains unpaired.

Individual cDNA molecules were tagged with unique molecular identifiers, the study reported. TCRdb called the 5' RACE reads again in MiXCR, with one record for every CDR3 protein. The repertoire consists of about 24,000 distinct CDR3 sequences, with 3% to 4.5% occurring once and the leading ten covering 5.5% to 7%. V was shortened by 6 bases and J by 6 bases, with 9 bases between the two germline ends. CDR3 length: 12 residues. Germline V CDR1 and CDR2: SNHLY, FYNNEI. Study-wide points: Missing private and CD4 specificities, VDJdb matching favored anti-spike CD8 responses.

In regard to this clonotype: Its antigen remains unknown.

J is TRBJ2-1 and V is TRBV2; D is unresolved. Sample: whole blood. The source of this sequence is an adult who was a healthcare worker with PCR-confirmed SARS-CoV-2 infection or an uninfected control (not recorded which). The CDR3 loop is CASRVPTNEQFF. As DNA, the CDR3 is TGTGCCAGCAGGGTCCCTACCAATGAGCAGTTCTTC.